Shown below are 27 T cell receptor beta chains from a single sample sequenced in a study of T cells in Graves' hyperthyroidism and ophthalmopathy (dated by TCRdb to about 2019). The library was generated by multiplex PCR. The sequencing machine was an Illumina HiSeq 2000. The TCR beta CDR3 regions were amplified from the RNA transcripts. For the first round of RT-PCR on the TCR CDR3, the HTBI primer set was used together with the Qiagen OneStep RT-PCR kit. TCRdb reprocessed the public reads (quality trimming at Q25 with fastp, clone calling with MiXCR) and kept in-frame beta chains. Identical CDR3 proteins give one entry, which carries the most common genes and DNA. The table for this sample lists about 270,000 distinct CDR3 sequences; about 20% of them were counted only once. The ten largest clones take up under 65% of the sample. Input material: blood. The receptors were gathered from a man aged 30 to 39 with Graves' ophthalmopathy.

This clonotype was detected ten times or more. This sequence joins TRBV5-6 and TRBJ1-5; D unresolved. Germline CDR1 is SGHDT and CDR2 is YYEEEE. Trimming stripped 0 bases from V and 10 bases from J, with 14 bases between. The CDR3 spans 14 residues. The DNA of the CDR3 is TGTGCCAGCAGCTTGGCGCCGGATGTTGATCCCCAGCATTTT. As protein: CASSLAPDVDPQHF.

This clonotype was picked up many times. V is TRBV6-1 and J is TRBJ1-1; D remains unclear. V lost 6 bases to trimming and J lost 0 bases, with 8 bases between them. Looked up from germline, CDR1 is MNHNS and CDR2 is SASEGT. The CDR3 totals 13 residues. The chain's CDR3 is CASRTELNTEAFF. The CDR3 nucleotides read TGTGCCAGCAGAACGGAACTGAACACTGAAGCTTTCTTT.

The chain couples TRBV30 to TRBJ2-3; D is perhaps TRBD2 (6 bases). This CDR3 spans 16 amino acids. Germline V CDR1 and CDR2: GTSNPN, SVGIG (reference sequence). Trimming removed 3 bases at V and 6 bases at J, with 22 bases between. The CDR3 DNA is TGTGCCTGGAGAGAGCGCCGGCGGGGAGGTCAGGATACGCAGTATTTT. Translating it yields CAWRERRRGGQDTQYF.

J is TRBJ2-1 and V is TRBV5-4; D uncertain. CDR3 length: 16 amino acids. V was clipped by 0 bases and J by 2 bases, with 12 bases between them. CDR1 is SGHNT and CDR2 is YYREEE in the germline V gene (reference sequence). CDR3 sequence: CASSLGGVTAYNEQFF. CDR3 DNA sequence: TGTGCCAGCAGCTTGGGAGGCGTCACCGCCTACAATGAGCAGTTCTTC. Full variable domain (outside the CDR3, taken from reference TRBV5-4 and TRBJ2-1): ETGVTQSPTHLIKTRGQQVTLRCSSQSGHNTVSWYQQALGQGPQFIFQYYREEENGRGNFPPRFSGLQFPNYSSELNVNALELDDSALYLCASSLGGVTAYNEQFFGPGTRLTVL.

CDR3 nucleotides: TGCGCCAGCAGCTTGGAACAGGGGCAGCCCCAGCATTTT. Amino acids: CASSLEQGQPQHF. The J gene is TRBJ1-5, the V gene TRBV5-1, with TRBD1 matching over 7 bases. CDR1 and CDR2 (germline): SGHRS, YFSETQ. Trimming took 0 bases from V and 7 from J; bases not matched to a gene: 1. This CDR3 comprises 13 residues.

This clonotype occurred a few times. The chain recombines TRBV18 with TRBJ1-4, with TRBD1 identical over 7 bases. The CDR3 loop spans 15 amino acids. After removal of 4 bases from V and 3 bases from J, the junction contained 5 bases not matched to a gene. Looked up from germline, CDR1 is KGHSH and CDR2 is LQKENI. Here the CDR3 reads CASSRNQGANEKLFF. CDR3 coding DNA: TGTGCCAGCTCACGGAATCAGGGGGCTAATGAAAAACTGTTTTTT.

This clonotype was counted only a few times. This rearrangement joins TRBV20-1 to TRBJ2-1, with TRBD2 matching over 10 bases. The V segment lost 6 bases and the J segment 7 bases; nucleotides outside the gene matches: 18. Germline assignment: CDR1 DFQATT and CDR2 SNEGSKA (reference sequence). This CDR3 is 17 amino acids long. CDR3: CSATKGGASGRRNEQFF. DNA of the CDR3: TGCAGTGCCACTAAAGGTGGGGCTAGCGGGAGAAGGAATGAGCAGTTCTTC.

This clonotype was seen many times. In DNA, the CDR3 is TGTGCCAGCAGCGCGGGACAGGGGGGCAATGAGCAGTTCTTC. This encodes CASSAGQGGNEQFF. This chain connects TRBV7-9 to TRBJ2-1, with 11 bases that match TRBD1. The CDR3 has 14 residues. Germline V gene lookup returns CDR1 SEHNR and CDR2 FQNEAQ (reference sequence). Trimming took 5 bases from V and 6 from J; bases not matched to a gene: 3.

This clonotype has a handful of counts. V gene TRBV20-1 combines with J gene TRBJ1-1; no reliable D call. The CDR3 contains 13 residues. Germline V lookup: CDR1 DFQATT, CDR2 SNEGSKA (reference sequence). With 2 bases removed from V and 0 bases from J, the gap between germline ends came to 7 bases. In DNA form, the CDR3 reads TGCAGTGCTAGACGGTTCATGAACACTGAAGCTTTCTTT. Encoded protein: CSARRFMNTEAFF.

This clonotype was recorded many times. The chain carries TRBV3-1 and TRBJ2-1; D is uncertain. From germline, CDR1 is LGHDT and CDR2 YNNKEL (reference sequence). This CDR3 has 12 amino acids. V lost 2 bases, J lost 3 bases, and 2 bases lay in between. CDR3 nucleotides: TGTGCCAGCAGCCAAAGCTACAATGAGCAGTTCTTC. This sequence encodes CASSQSYNEQFF.

This clonotype was observed a handful of times. This rearrangement joins TRBV6-1 to TRBJ1-2; D uncertain. Germline CDR1 reads MNHNS; CDR2 reads SASEGT. The V end was cut by 0 bases, the J end by 3 bases, with 11 bases between. The CDR3 covers 15 residues. Here the CDR3 reads CASSEAYNIYYGYTF. In DNA, the CDR3 is TGTGCCAGCAGTGAAGCATACAACATATACTATGGCTACACCTTC.

The table lists this clonotype with many counts. The chain recombines TRBV12-3 or TRBV12-4 with TRBJ2-7; D is unresolved. With 3 bases removed from V and 1 base from J, the gap between germline ends came to 13 bases. This CDR3 has 15 residues. DNA for the CDR3: TGTGCCAGCAGTTTCGGCCCGGGCGCGTCCTACGAGCAGTACTTC. Translating gives CASSFGPGASYEQYF.

The J gene is TRBJ2-1, the V gene TRBV12-3 or TRBV12-4; TRBD2 matches 8 bases. With 6 bases clipped from V and 10 bases from J, the junction kept 8 bases outside the gene matches. The CDR3 covers 13 residues. The CDR3 nucleotides read TGTGCCAGCAGCCAAGACCGGACTAGCGAGCAGTTCTTC. It encodes CASSQDRTSEQFF.

This clonotype was recorded a few times. The CDR3: CASSGQGYTDTQYF. In DNA form, the CDR3 reads TGTGCCAGCAGCGGACAGGGTTACACAGATACGCAGTATTTT. The gene calls are TRBV6-1 and TRBJ2-3; 8 positions match TRBD1. Germline V lookup: CDR1 MNHNS, CDR2 SASEGT. V shed 6 bases and J 2 bases; nucleotides not matched to a gene: 4. The CDR3 totals 14 residues.

V usage is TRBV12-5 and J usage is TRBJ2-5, with 12 bases matching TRBD2. Germline CDR1 is LGHNT and CDR2 is FRNRAP. V trimming: 6 bases; J trimming: 4 bases; junction bases outside the gene matches: 6. The CDR3 is 15 amino acids. CDR3 nucleotides: TGTGCTAGTGGCCGCGGACTAGCGGGGTTAGAGACCCAGTACTTC. Translation gives CASGRGLAGLETQYF.

The chain employs TRBV20-1 and TRBJ2-2; unclear D gene. The V and J ends lost 0 bases and 4 bases respectively, with 6 bases between them. The CDR3 has 13 residues. Germline loops: CDR1 DFQATT, CDR2 SNEGSKA (reference sequence). CDR3 sequence: CSAREAVTGELFF. The CDR3 DNA is TGCAGTGCTAGAGAGGCGGTCACCGGGGAGCTGTTTTTT.

This clonotype was seen ten or more times. The CDR3 nucleotides read TGCAGTGCAGGGGCTAGCGGGAGGATAGATACGCAGTATTTT. Amino acids: CSAGASGRIDTQYF. The V and J genes are TRBV20-1 and TRBJ2-3; TRBD2 matches at 11 bases. With 6 bases clipped from V and 5 bases from J, the junction kept 7 bases outside the gene matches. The CDR3 is made up of 14 amino acids. Germline-derived CDR1 and CDR2 are DFQATT and SNEGSKA (reference sequence).

This clonotype showed up just a few times. CDR3 nucleotide sequence: TGTGCCAGCAGTTTAGGGCGTACAGGCATTCGCCCTGAAGCTTTCTTT. This encodes CASSLGRTGIRPEAFF. This chain links TRBV28 with TRBJ1-1; D perhaps matches TRBD1 (5 bases). Germline V gene lookup returns CDR1 MDHEN and CDR2 SYDVKM. This CDR3 region has 16 residues. The ends were cut back, 2 bases at V and 6 bases at J, with 19 bases in the middle. The full variable domain, its missing parts supplied by reference TRBV28 and TRBJ1-1, is DVKVTQSSRYLVKRTGEKVFLECVQDMDHENMFWYRQDPGLGLRLIYFSYDVKMKEKGDIPEGYSVSREKKERFSLILESASTNQTSMYLCASSLGRTGIRPEAFFGQGTRLTVV.

CDR3 bases: TGTGCCAGCAGCTTCGGCACTGGAAACACCATATATTTT. This codes for CASSFGTGNTIYF. The V call is TRBV7-9, the J call TRBJ1-3; D is unresolved. Germline V gene lookup returns CDR1 SEHNR and CDR2 FQNEAQ (reference sequence). The CDR3 totals 13 residues. Deletions cut 3 bases from V and 2 bases from J, with 5 bases between.

This clonotype showed up many times. The chain carries TRBV5-1 and TRBJ2-2; 7 bases are a match to TRBD1. CDR3 length: 15 amino acids. In germline, CDR1 is SGHRS, CDR2 YFSETQ. V shed 4 bases and J 4 bases; nucleotides not matched to a gene: 7. The CDR3 sequence is CASSSRQGITGELFF. The DNA of the CDR3 is TGCGCCAGCAGCAGTCGACAGGGCATCACCGGGGAGCTGTTTTTT. The variable domain in full, completed from reference TRBV5-1 and TRBJ2-2, reads KAGVTQTPRYLIKTRGQQVTLSCSPISGHRSVSWYQQTPGQGLQFLFEYFSETQRNKGNFPGRFSGRQFSNSRSEMNVSTLELGDSALYLCASSSRQGITGELFFGEGSRLTVL.

This clonotype was counted a few times. This sequence joins TRBV13 and TRBJ2-4; 9 bases are shared with TRBD1. Germline loops: CDR1 PRHDT, CDR2 FYEKMQ (reference sequence). The CDR3 is made up of 14 amino acids. J was trimmed by 5 bases and V by 3 bases; bases with no gene match: 2. For the CDR3, the DNA is TGTGCCAGCAGCTTCCGGGACAGGGAAAACATTCAGTACTTC. Translating gives CASSFRDRENIQYF.

In regard to this clonotype: The junction does not match germline at one end; this may be a read error. This chain joins TRBV7-9 and TRBJ2-2; possibly TRBD2 for D (5 bases). Germline values: CDR1 SEHNR, CDR2 FQNEAQ (reference sequence). The CDR3 runs 13 residues. The CDR3 nucleotides read TGTGCCAGCAGCTACACTGGCGCCGGGGAGCTGCTTTTT. The encoded protein is CASSYTGAGELLF.

This clonotype was counted at least ten times. V gene TRBV28 combines with J gene TRBJ2-7; 13 nucleotides match TRBD2. Germline values: CDR1 MDHEN, CDR2 SYDVKM. The V and J ends lost 4 bases and 0 bases, in that order; junction bases with no gene match: 18. The CDR3 spans 21 residues. The CDR3 region has the DNA TGTGCCAGCAGTTCCCCGCCCGCGAGGACTAGCGGGAGTCAGGCCTCCTACGAGCAGTACTTC. Translation: CASSSPPARTSGSQASYEQYF.

Comment on this clonotype: Possible read error: a much larger clone is one base away. This chain connects TRBV18 to TRBJ1-1; D gene ambiguous. Germline loops: CDR1 KGHSH, CDR2 LQKENI. CDR3 size: 12 residues. CDR3 in amino acids: CASSKLGSEASF. The CDR3 DNA reads as TGTGCCAGCTCAAAGCTCGGCAGTGAAGCTTCCTTT.

In its sample, this clonotype was seen a few times. The CDR3 region is CASSLMDTQYF. CDR3 bases: TGTGCCAGCAGCTTGATGGATACGCAGTATTTT. This sequence joins TRBV5-8 and TRBJ2-3; D is ambiguous. The CDR3 covers 11 residues. Germline V gene data show CDR1 as SGHTS and CDR2 as YDEGEE. Trimming removed 1 base at V and 6 bases at J, with 3 bases between.

This clonotype was seen many times. The chain joins TRBV7-2 to TRBJ1-5, with D possibly matching TRBD1 (5 bases). CDR3 length: 15 amino acids. The V end was cut by 7 bases, the J end by 7 bases, with 20 bases between. Germline-derived CDR1 and CDR2 are SGHTA and FQGNSA. The CDR3 DNA reads as TGTGCCAGCAAACTACGGGCAGGGCGGGAACAGCCCCAGCATTTT. Translation gives CASKLRAGREQPQHF.

The rearrangement uses TRBV5-6 and TRBJ2-2; a weak D match, TRBD2 (5 bases). Deletions cut 5 bases from V and 1 base from J, with 9 bases between. This CDR3 region has 14 residues. Per germline, CDR1 SGHDT and CDR2 YYEEEE. The CDR3 protein is CASRFGVNTGELFF. The CDR3 coding sequence is TGTGCCAGCAGGTTCGGGGTGAACACCGGGGAGCTGTTTTTT.